A selection of T cell receptor beta chains follows, all from one sample in a study of shared clonotypes between healthy human individuals. Using immunoSEQ multiplex PCR, the repertoire was profiled, and TCRdb retains in-frame clones only, with some absent. This table has fewer than 850,000 clones, roughly 70% appearing once. Sequenced sample: memory CD4+ T cells sorted from blood. The receptors come from a woman younger than 45 in good health. Each CDR3 is given with its conserved first and last residue. A D gene is named only where the DNA matches it firmly. Some rows mark clone size as missing; the rest say once, few, many or name a class of expanded clone.

16	-	TRBJ2-1	TRBV5-6	TRBD2	TGTGCCAGCAGCTTGGTAGCGGGAGGGAGTTTTATTGAGCAGTTCTTC	CASSLVAGGSFIEQFF
13	few	TRBJ1-1	TRBV14	-	TGTGCCAGCAGCCAAGATCCCTACACTGAAGCTTTCTTT	CASSQDPYTEAFF
16	-	TRBJ2-1	TRBV9	TRBD2	TGTGCCAGCAGCGGGTTTAGCGGGAGCTCCTACAATGAGCAGTTCTTC	CASSGFSGSSYNEQFF
16	few	TRBJ2-2	TRBV5-1	-	TGCGCCAGCAGCCCTGGACTCACAGAAGGGACCGGGGAGCTGTTTTTT	CASSPGLTEGTGELFF
11	-	TRBJ2-7	TRBV5-6	-	TGTGCCAGCAGCTCAGGATACGAGCAGTACTTC	CASSSGYEQYF
15	-	TRBJ1-2	TRBV6-1	TRBD1	TGTGCCAGCGGAAGGGGGACAGGGATAAGCTATGGCTACACCTTC	CASGRGTGISYGYTF
14	-	TRBJ2-3	TRBV18	-	TGTGCCAGCCGCCCCTCGTCGAGCACAGATACGCAGTATTTT	CASRPSSSTDTQYF
15	-	TRBJ1-1	TRBV19	TRBD1	TGTGCCAGTAGATACCGACAGGGACGGAACACTGAAGCTTTCTTT	CASRYRQGRNTEAFF
13	-	TRBJ2-2	TRBV5-4	-	TGTGCCAGCAGGCTAACGGGGACCGGGGAGCTGTTTTTT	CASRLTGTGELFF
11	-	TRBJ2-7	TRBV6-5	TRBD1	TGTGCCGGGGGACAGCCTGACGAGCAGTACTTC	CAGGQPDEQYF
14	-	TRBJ2-1	TRBV2	TRBD2	TGTGCCAGCAGTGGGCTAGCGGGAGCCAATGAGCAGTTCTTC	CASSGLAGANEQFF
15	-	TRBJ2-7	TRBV28	TRBD2	TGTGCCAGCAGTTTAGCGGGAGGCCCACCCTACGAGCAGTACTTC	CASSLAGGPPYEQYF
15	once	TRBJ1-1	TRBV7-2	-	TGTGCCAGCAGCTTATATACTCAGAACCTGCAGGAGGCTTTCTTT	CASSLYTQNLQEAFF
13	-	TRBJ1-1	TRBV5-1	-	TGCGCCAGCAGCTTGGTCCCGAACACTGAAGCTTTCTTT	CASSLVPNTEAFF
15	-	TRBJ1-2	TRBV27	-	TGTGCCAGCAGTTTACGCGGGGATGGTTCGTATGGCTACACCTTC	CASSLRGDGSYGYTF
13	once	TRBJ2-5	TRBV2	-	TGTGCCAGCAGTGAAAGAGCGGGAGAGACCCAGTACTTC	CASSERAGETQYF
12	-	TRBJ1-4	TRBV10-3	TRBD1	TGTGCCATCTCAGCAGGGGGAGAAAAACTGTTTTTT	CAISAGGEKLFF
16	-	TRBJ2-5	TRBV28	-	TGTGCCAGCAGTTCTCCCCAAAGGGGCAGGGGAGAGACCCAGTACTTC	CASSSPQRGRGETQYF
13	-	TRBJ1-1	TRBV27	-	TGTGCCAGCAGACTCTCCGGAGACAGGCGAGCTTTCTTT	CASRLSGDRRAFF
17	-	TRBJ1-1	TRBV18	TRBD1	TGTGCCAGCTCCTACCAGGGGGGCGCTAAATTGAACACTGAAGCTTTCTTT	CASSYQGGAKLNTEAFF
12	few	TRBJ1-2	TRBV28	-	TGTGCCAGCAGCGAGCGGATCTATGGCTACACCTTC	CASSERIYGYTF
13	-	TRBJ1-2	TRBV10-2	-	TGCGCCAGCAGTGATCGAGAAGGGAATGGCTACACCTTC	CASSDREGNGYTF
16	-	TRBJ1-4	TRBV16	-	TGTGCCAGCAGCCAATCGATAACCCCAACTAATGAAAAACTGTTTTTT	CASSQSITPTNEKLFF
15	few	TRBJ1-5	TRBV19	-	TGTGCCAGTAGTATAGCGGCAGGTAGCAATCAGCCCCAGCATTTT	CASSIAAGSNQPQHF
15	-	TRBJ2-5	TRBV5-1	-	TGCGCCAGCACACCCGGGACAACGCCCCAAGGAACCCAGTACTTC	CASTPGTTPQGTQYF
13	-	TRBJ2-7	TRBV18	-	TGTGCCAGCTCACCTACAGGGTCCTACGAGCAGTACTTC	CASSPTGSYEQYF
15	few	TRBJ1-5	TRBV18	TRBD1	TGTGCCAGCTCACCACTAGGACAGGTCGATCAGCCCCAGCATTTT	CASSPLGQVDQPQHF
15	-	TRBJ2-4	TRBV5-1	-	TGCGCCAGCCAAATCGAGTCGGGAAGAGAAAACATTCAGTACTTC	CASQIESGRENIQYF
13	-	TRBJ1-2	TRBV10-1	-	TGCGCCAGCAGTGAGCAACACGAGGATGGCTACACCTTC	CASSEQHEDGYTF
13	-	TRBJ2-4	TRBV11-3	-	TGTGCCAGCAGCTTACGCGAGGGAAACATTCAGTACTTC	CASSLREGNIQYF
15	-	TRBJ2-6	TRBV6-1	-	TGTGCCACCACACTGGCGCAGGCTGGGGCCAACGTCCTGACTTTC	CATTLAQAGANVLTF
15	-	TRBJ1-2	TRBV28	TRBD1	TGTGCCAGCAGTTTCCCGGGACAGGGAAACTATGGCTACACCTTC	CASSFPGQGNYGYTF
15	-	TRBJ1-2	TRBV6-1	TRBD1	TGTGCCACATACCGGGACAGGGGGCGCGCCTATGGCTACACCTTC	CATYRDRGRAYGYTF
13	-	TRBJ1-1	TRBV7-2	-	TGTGCCAGCAGCGCTCAGAGAGACACTGAAGCTTTCTTT	CASSAQRDTEAFF
15	-	TRBJ1-5	TRBV2	-	TGTGCCAGCAGCGGACAGCAATATAGCAATCAGCCCCAGCATTTT	CASSGQQYSNQPQHF
13	-	TRBJ1-2	TRBV6-5	-	TGTGCCAGCAGTTACGGCCCCTGGGATGGCTACACCTTC	CASSYGPWDGYTF
13	-	TRBJ2-1	TRBV28	-	TGTGCCAGCAGAACCACAGGGAGCAATGAGCAGTTCTTC	CASRTTGSNEQFF
14	once	TRBJ1-1	TRBV7-9	TRBD1	TGTGCCAGCAGCCTACGACAGGGGGACACTGAAGCTTTCTTT	CASSLRQGDTEAFF
17	-	TRBJ2-2	TRBV15	TRBD2	TGTGCCACCAGCAGGGCCCCTCGACTAGCGGGCACCGGGGAGCTGTTTTTT	CATSRAPRLAGTGELFF
13	-	TRBJ2-7	TRBV28	-	TGTGCCAGCGAGAGCGGGCACTCCTACGAGCAGTACTTC	CASESGHSYEQYF
14	few	TRBJ1-3	TRBV29-1	TRBD1	TGCAGCGTCCCCCTGGACAGGACTGGAAACACCATATATTTT	CSVPLDRTGNTIYF
14	-	TRBJ1-2	TRBV28	TRBD1	TGTGCCAGCAGTACACAGGGGGCTAGCTATGGCTACACCTTC	CASSTQGASYGYTF
14	-	TRBJ2-5	TRBV7-2	TRBD1	TGTGCCAGCAGCTCGGACAGGGGAATCGGGACCCAGTACTTC	CASSSDRGIGTQYF